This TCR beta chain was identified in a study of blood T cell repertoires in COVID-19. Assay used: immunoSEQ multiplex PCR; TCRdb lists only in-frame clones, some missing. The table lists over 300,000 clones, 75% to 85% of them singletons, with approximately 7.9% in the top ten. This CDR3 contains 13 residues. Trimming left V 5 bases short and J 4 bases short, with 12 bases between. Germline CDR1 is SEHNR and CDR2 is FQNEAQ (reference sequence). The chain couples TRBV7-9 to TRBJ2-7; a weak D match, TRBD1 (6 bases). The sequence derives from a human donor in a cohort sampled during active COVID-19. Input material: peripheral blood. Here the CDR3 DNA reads TGTGCCAGCAGCCCGACGACAGGTTACGAGCAGTACTTC. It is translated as CASSPTTGYEQYF.